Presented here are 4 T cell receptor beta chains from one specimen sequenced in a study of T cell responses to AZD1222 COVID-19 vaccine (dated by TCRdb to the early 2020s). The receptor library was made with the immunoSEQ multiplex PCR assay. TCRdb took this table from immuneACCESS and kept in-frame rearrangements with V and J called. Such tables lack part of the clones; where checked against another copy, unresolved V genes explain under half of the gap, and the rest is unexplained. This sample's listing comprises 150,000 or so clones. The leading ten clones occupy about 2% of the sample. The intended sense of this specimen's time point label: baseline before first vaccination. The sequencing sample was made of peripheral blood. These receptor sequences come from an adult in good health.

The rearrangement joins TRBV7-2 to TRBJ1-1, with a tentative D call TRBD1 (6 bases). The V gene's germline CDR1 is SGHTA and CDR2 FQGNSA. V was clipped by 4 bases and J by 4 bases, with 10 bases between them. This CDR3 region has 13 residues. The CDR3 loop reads CASSWGGGTEAFF. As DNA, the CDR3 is TGTGCCAGCAGCTGGGGGGGCGGCACTGAAGCTTTCTTT.

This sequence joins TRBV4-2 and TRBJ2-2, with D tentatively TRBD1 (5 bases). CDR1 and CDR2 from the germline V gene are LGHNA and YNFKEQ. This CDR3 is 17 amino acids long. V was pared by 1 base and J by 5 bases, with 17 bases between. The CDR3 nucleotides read TGTGCCAGCAGCCAAGTTGGCATCGCAGGGATGACCGGGGAGCTGTTTTTT. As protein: CASSQVGIAGMTGELFF.

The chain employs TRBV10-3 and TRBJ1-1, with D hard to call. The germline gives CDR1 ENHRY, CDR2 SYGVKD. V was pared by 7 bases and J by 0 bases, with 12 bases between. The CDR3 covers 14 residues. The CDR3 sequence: CAINQPEVNTEAFF. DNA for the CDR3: TGTGCCATCAACCAGCCGGAGGTGAACACTGAAGCTTTCTTT.

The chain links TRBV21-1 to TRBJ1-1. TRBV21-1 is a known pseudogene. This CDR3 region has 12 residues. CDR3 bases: TGTGCCAGCAGCCCTCTAAACACTGAAGCTTTCTTT. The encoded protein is CASSPLNTEAFF.